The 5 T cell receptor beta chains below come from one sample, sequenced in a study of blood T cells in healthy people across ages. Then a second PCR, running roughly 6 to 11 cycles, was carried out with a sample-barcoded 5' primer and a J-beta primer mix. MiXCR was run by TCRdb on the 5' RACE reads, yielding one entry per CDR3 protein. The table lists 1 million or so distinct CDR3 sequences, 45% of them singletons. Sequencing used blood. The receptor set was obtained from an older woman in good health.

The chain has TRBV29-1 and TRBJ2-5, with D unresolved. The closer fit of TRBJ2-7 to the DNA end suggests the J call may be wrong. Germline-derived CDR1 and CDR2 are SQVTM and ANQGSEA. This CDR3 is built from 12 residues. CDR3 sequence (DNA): TGCAGCGTTGAAGAAGTTTCCCACGAGCAGTACTTC. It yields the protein CSVEEVSHEQYF.

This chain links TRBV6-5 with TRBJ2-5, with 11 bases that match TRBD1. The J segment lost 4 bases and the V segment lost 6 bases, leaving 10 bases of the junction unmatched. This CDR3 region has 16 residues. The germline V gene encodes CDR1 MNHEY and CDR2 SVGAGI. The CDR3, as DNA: TGTGCCAGCAGAACCCGGGACAGGGGGTTCGCAGAGACCCAGTACTTC. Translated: CASRTRDRGFAETQYF.

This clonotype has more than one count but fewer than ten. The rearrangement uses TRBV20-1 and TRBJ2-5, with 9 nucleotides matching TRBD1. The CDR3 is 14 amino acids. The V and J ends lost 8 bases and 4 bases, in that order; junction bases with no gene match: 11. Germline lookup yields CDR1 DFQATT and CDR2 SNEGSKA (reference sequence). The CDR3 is CSTSPPGQGETQYF. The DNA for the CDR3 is TGCAGTACCTCCCCACCGGGACAGGGAGAGACCCAGTACTTC.

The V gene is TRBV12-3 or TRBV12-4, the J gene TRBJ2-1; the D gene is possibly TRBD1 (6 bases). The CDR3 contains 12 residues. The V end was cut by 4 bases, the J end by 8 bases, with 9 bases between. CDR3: CASSSQGYEQFF. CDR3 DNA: TGTGCCAGCAGTTCACAGGGCTATGAGCAGTTCTTC.

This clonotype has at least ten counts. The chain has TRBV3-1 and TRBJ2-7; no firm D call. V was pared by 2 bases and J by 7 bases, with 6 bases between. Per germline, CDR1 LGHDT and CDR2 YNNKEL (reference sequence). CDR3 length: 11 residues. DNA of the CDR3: TGTGCCAGCAGCCAACAGTCGGAGCAGTACTTC. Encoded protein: CASSQQSEQYF.